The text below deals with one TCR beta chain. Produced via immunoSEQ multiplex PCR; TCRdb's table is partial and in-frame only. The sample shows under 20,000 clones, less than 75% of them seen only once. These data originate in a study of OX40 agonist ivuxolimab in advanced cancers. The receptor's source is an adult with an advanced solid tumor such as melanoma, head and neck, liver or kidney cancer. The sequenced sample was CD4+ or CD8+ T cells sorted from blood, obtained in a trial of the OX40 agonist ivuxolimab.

This CDR3 reads CASSVPTSGQTDTQYF. The CDR3 DNA reads TGCGCCAGCAGCGTCCCCACTAGCGGGCAAACAGATACGCAGTATTTT. J is TRBJ2-3 and V is TRBV5-1, with 9 bases that match TRBD2. The CDR3 has 16 amino acids. V shed 4 bases, J shed 3 bases, and the junction held 9 bases outside the gene matches. CDR1 SGHRS and CDR2 YFSETQ come from the germline V gene.